The 11 T cell receptor beta chains reported below all come from one sample, sequenced in a study of T cell repertoires in cytomegalovirus infection. TCRdb fed the reads into MiXCR, producing one record per CDR3 protein. The table has hundreds of thousands of distinct CDR3 sequences, roughly 24% seen once. The sequenced sample was CD8+ T cells from PBMCs. The receptors derive from a human donor in good health (CMV status not recorded). Some clones in this sample may be carry-over from other donors' samples.

In its sample, this clonotype was seen a few times. The chain employs TRBV10-3 and TRBJ1-6; D is undetermined. The CDR3 has 10 residues. Germline values: CDR1 ENHRY, CDR2 SYGVKD. The V and J ends lost 9 bases and 10 bases respectively, with 7 bases between them. CDR3 bases: TGTGCCATAGGTCGGTCACCCCTCCACTTT. Translation: CAIGRSPLHF.

This chain connects TRBV18 to TRBJ1-4; D possibly corresponds to TRBD1 (6 bases). V gave up 5 bases and J gave up 5 bases, with 12 bases separating them. Germline-derived CDR1 and CDR2 are KGHSH and LQKENI. This CDR3 region has 14 residues. The CDR3 here is CASSADRRNEKLFF. CDR3 bases: TGTGCCAGCTCAGCGGACAGAAGGAATGAAAAACTGTTTTTT.

The chain couples TRBV23-1 to TRBJ1-6; 10 bases are a match to TRBD1. TRBV23-1 counts as an open reading frame of uncertain function. Losses at the gene ends were 8 bases for V and 14 bases for J; bases not matched to a gene: 15. The CDR3 contains 15 residues. The DNA for the CDR3 is TGCGCCAGCGGGCAAGGGACAGGGGATGTTAGGACCCTCCACTTT. Translation: CASGQGTGDVRTLHF.

This clonotype has only a few counts. The chain has TRBV4-1 and TRBJ2-1, with D possibly matching TRBD1 (6 bases). Germline V gives CDR1 MGHRA, CDR2 YSYEKL. Trimming cost V 4 bases and J 8 bases, with 15 bases left between them. The CDR3 contains 14 residues. As DNA, the CDR3 is TGCGCCAGCAGCCCCCTACAGGGAAGGGATGAGCAGTTCTTC. Its protein is CASSPLQGRDEQFF.

This clonotype has more than one count but fewer than ten. V usage is TRBV4-2 and J usage is TRBJ1-1; D gene uncertain. Between the trimmed V and J ends, which lost 0 bases and 1 base, there was a span of 18 bases. The CDR3 length is 18 residues. Per the germline V gene, CDR1 is LGHNA and CDR2 is YNFKEQ. CDR3 sequence reads: CASSQDPGPPYPNTEAFF. The CDR3 coding sequence is TGTGCCAGCAGCCAAGATCCTGGACCTCCTTATCCGAACACTGAAGCTTTCTTT.

This clonotype showed up just a few times. This chain joins TRBV12-3 or TRBV12-4 and TRBJ2-7, with D perhaps matching TRBD1 (5 bases). Trimming took 6 bases from V and 3 from J, leaving 15 bases between them. This CDR3 spans 14 amino acids. DNA of the CDR3: TGTGCCAGCAGCCCGTGGCAGGGTGACTACGAGCAGTACTTC. Protein product: CASSPWQGDYEQYF.

V usage is TRBV6-5 and J usage is TRBJ1-2; 12 bases align to TRBD1. CDR3 size: 16 residues. The V gene's germline CDR1 is MNHEY and CDR2 SVGAGI. Trimming took 2 bases from V and 7 from J; bases not matched to a gene: 8. This CDR3 is CASSYGGQGAFGGYTF. Written as DNA, the CDR3 is TGTGCCAGCAGTTACGGGGGACAGGGGGCTTTTGGTGGCTACACCTTC.

This clonotype was counted many times. V and J are TRBV6-1 and TRBJ2-2; 9 bases match TRBD2. Germline trimming cut 2 bases from V and 5 bases from J; bases unmatched to any gene: 9. CDR3 length: 17 residues. Per germline, CDR1 MNHNS and CDR2 SASEGT. The DNA of the CDR3 is TGTGCCAGCAGTGAAAAGCGGGGGGATCCTAGAACCGGGGAGCTGTTTTTT. It yields the protein CASSEKRGDPRTGELFF.

Regarding this clonotype: At one of its ends the junction is not consistent with the germline gene, which may arise from a read error. The V and J genes are TRBV4-2 and TRBJ2-7; D gene unclear. The CDR3 length is 11 residues. CDR1 is LGHNA, CDR2 YNFKEQ, per germline. This chain's CDR3 is CVSSQGSEQYF. The CDR3 DNA is TGTGTCAGCAGCCAAGGATCGGAGCAGTACTTC.

This clonotype occurred many times. The V and J genes are TRBV7-2 and TRBJ2-5, with TRBD2 identical over 9 bases. V shed 5 bases, J shed 5 bases, and the junction held 12 bases outside the gene matches. CDR3 length equals 16 residues. Germline V gene lookup returns CDR1 SGHTA and CDR2 FQGNSA. CDR3: CASSTRAAGGLETQYF. CDR3 DNA sequence: TGTGCCAGCAGCACCCGTGCGGCGGGGGGGCTGGAGACCCAGTACTTC. Drawing the rest from reference TRBV7-2 and TRBJ2-5, the complete variable domain is GAGVSQSPSNKVTEKGKDVELRCDPISGHTALYWYRQSLGQGLEFLIYFQGNSAPDKSGLPSDRFSAERTGGSVSTLTIQRTQQEDSAVYLCASSTRAAGGLETQYFGPGTRLLVL.

This sequence joins TRBV7-9 and TRBJ2-5; the D call may be TRBD1 or TRBD2 (6 bases each). Between the trimmed V and J ends, which lost 5 bases and 4 bases, there was a span of 14 bases. The length of the CDR3 is 14 residues. The germline gives CDR1 SEHNR, CDR2 FQNEAQ (reference sequence). The CDR3 region is CASSHKGGRETQYF. The CDR3, as DNA: TGTGCCAGCAGCCACAAAGGGGGGAGAGAGACCCAGTACTTC. Based on the CDR3 plus reference TRBV7-9 and TRBJ2-5, the full variable domain is DTGVSQNPRHKITKRGQNVTFRCDPISEHNRLYWYRQTLGQGPEFLTYFQNEAQLEKSRLLSDRFSAERPKGSFSTLEIQRTEQGDSAMYLCASSHKGGRETQYFGPGTRLLVL.